This TCR beta chain was sequenced for a study of control samples from healthy donors and cancer patients. This clone has a single count. Sequencing used immunoSEQ multiplex PCR; TCRdb keeps in-frame clones, though not all of them. The sample holds approximately 220,000 clones, around 94% seen once. Trimming cost V 1 base and J 8 bases, with 13 bases left between them. From germline, CDR1 is SGHKS and CDR2 YYEKEE (reference sequence). The CDR3 consists of 15 residues. The rearrangement joins TRBV5-5 to TRBJ1-6; D unresolved. The receptor comes from a man in his forties or fifties in good health. The source material was blood. CDR3 nucleotide sequence: TGTGCCAGCAGCTTGATGCGGGGATCCGATTCACCCCTCCACTTT. This encodes CASSLMRGSDSPLHF.